This T cell receptor beta chain was recovered during a study of cytomegalovirus exposure and HLA in healthy donors. Vbeta (60) and Jbeta (13) primers were used in the PCR. Profiling relied on immunoSEQ multiplex PCR, and the TCRdb table lists in-frame clones only, not all of them. Altogether fewer than 200,000 clones are present, around 80% being singletons, with the ten largest covering less than 2%. The sample holds a few counts of this clone. Germline V gene data show CDR1 as WNHNN and CDR2 as SYGVQD (reference sequence). J was trimmed by 3 bases and V by 2 bases; bases with no gene match: 4. The CDR3 runs 15 residues.

Sequencing used PBMCs. The receptor was derived from a man in his forties in good health and CMV-seropositive. The V and J genes are TRBV10-1 and TRBJ2-7, with 10 positions matching TRBD2. CDR3 residues: CASSERGLAVYEQYF. Here the CDR3 DNA reads TGCGCCAGCAGTGAGAGAGGACTAGCGGTCTACGAGCAGTACTTC.